This T cell receptor beta chain is from a study of T cell responses to AZD1222 COVID-19 vaccine. Broader study findings: Seropositive at baseline were only a handful of AZD1222 recipients. The breadth and depth of Spike-specific TCRs increased once two AZD1222 doses had been given. No repertoire was sampled before or during the peak T cell response, only after it. White British donors predominated, females outnumbered males, and clonal diversity was possibly underestimated.

As for this clone: Its cognate antigen is unknown.

This table comes from immunoSEQ multiplex PCR, and its TCRdb copy is limited to in-frame clones, with some not included. The sample holds approximately 180,000 clones, more than 80% seen once. Trimming removed 3 bases from V and 2 bases from J; junction bases left unmatched: 7. Germline V gene lookup returns CDR1 SGHRS and CDR2 YFSETQ. The CDR3 is 15 residues long. This specimen was peripheral blood, taken on day 0 of AZD1222 vaccination. This sequence was found in an adult in good health. V and J are TRBV5-1 and TRBJ2-5, with 7 positions matching TRBD1. The CDR3 DNA is TGCGCCAGCAGCTCCCAACCGACAGGGCAAGAGACCCAGTACTTC. Its protein product is CASSSQPTGQETQYF.